A selection of T cell receptor beta chains follows, all from one sample in a study of blood T cells in healthy people across ages. TCRdb re-called the 5' RACE reads with MiXCR, one entry per CDR3 protein. The sample lists more than 750,000 distinct CDR3 sequences, 25% to 35% occurring once. These sequences were also reported in another study, on T cells of mothers and their children.

Sequenced input: blood. These receptors all come from a woman in her thirties or forties in good health. Both conserved end residues are part of each CDR3. The D gene is left open where the match is weak. Clone size, where shown, is once, few, many, or a class for clones that have expanded.

.,TRBD1,TRBV7-9,TRBJ2-5,TGTGCCAGCTTTCCGGGACAGAGAAAGCCACTACAAGAGACCCAGTACTTC,CASFPGQRKPLQETQYF
.,.,TRBV11-2,TRBJ2-1,TGTGCCAGCAGCTTAGAGGCTAGCAGGGGCAATGAGCAGTTCTTC,CASSLEASRGNEQFF
many,.,TRBV24-1,TRBJ2-5,TGTGCCACCAGTGATTACCCAGTGGGAGAGACCCAGTACTTC,CATSDYPVGETQYF
few,.,TRBV27,TRBJ2-7,TGTGCCAGCAGTTTATCCGGGGTATCACCCTACGAGCAGTACTTC,CASSLSGVSPYEQYF
.,TRBD1,TRBV12-3/TRBV12-4,TRBJ1-2,TGTGCCAGCAGCCGATCTGCAGGGGGGAACTATGGCTACACCTTC,CASSRSAGGNYGYTF
.,.,TRBV6-5,TRBJ2-7,TGTGCCAGCAGTTACTCTCCACAGGGAAGGAGCGAGCAGTACTTC,CASSYSPQGRSEQYF
.,.,TRBV6-6,TRBJ1-4,TGTGCCAGCAGCTCGATGCAACTTGACGGTTTTGAAAAACTGTTTTTT,CASSSMQLDGFEKLFF
many,TRBD1,TRBV7-2,TRBJ2-7,TGTGCCAGCAGCTTAAATTCCCTGGGACAGGACTTCAATTACGAGCAGTACTTC,CASSLNSLGQDFNYEQYF
.,.,TRBV20-1,TRBJ2-3,TGCAGTGCTAGTAAGGAGGATACGCAGTATTTT,CSASKEDTQYF
many,.,TRBV20-1,TRBJ2-6,TGCAGTGCCGACGCCTCCGGGTCTTCTGGGGCCAACGTCCTGACTTTC,CSADASGSSGANVLTF
many,.,TRBV7-2,TRBJ2-3,TGTGCCAGCAGCTTAGAGCTCAGCACAGATACGCAGTATTTT,CASSLELSTDTQYF
.,.,TRBV2,TRBJ1-5,TGTGCCAGCAAACAGTATAGCAATCAGCCCCAGCATTTT,CASKQYSNQPQHF
.,TRBD2,TRBV7-9,TRBJ2-1,TGTGCCAGCAGCGCACCCGGGGGGAATGAGCAGTTCTTC,CASSAPGGNEQFF
many,.,TRBV4-3,TRBJ2-7,TGCGCCAGCAGCCAAGACTCCCGGGGAAGCGAGCAGTACTTC,CASSQDSRGSEQYF
.,.,TRBV20-1,TRBJ1-2,TGCAGTGCTAGAGATGAGAAGAGGGGAATGGGTGGCTACACCTTC,CSARDEKRGMGGYTF
many,.,TRBV13,TRBJ2-6,TGTGCCAGCAGCTTAGGAAGCCTATCTGGGGCCAACGTCCTGACTTTC,CASSLGSLSGANVLTF
many,TRBD1,TRBV5-1,TRBJ1-1,TGCGCCAGCAGCCCCTGGACAGGGATCAGCACTGAAGCTTTCTTT,CASSPWTGISTEAFF
.,.,TRBV27,TRBJ1-6,TGTGCCAGCAGGGTGTTACTTAGCTCCTTTAATTCACCCCTCCACTTT,CASRVLLSSFNSPLHF
.,.,TRBV12-3/TRBV12-4,TRBJ2-1,TGTGCCAGCACCATAGGAGGGGGGACCTACAATGAGCAGTTCTTC,CASTIGGGTYNEQFF
few,.,TRBV7-9,TRBJ2-1,TGTGCCAGCAGCCCCCAAGGGGCAGGGAACGATGAGCAGTTCTTC,CASSPQGAGNDEQFF